These 32 T cell receptor beta chains were sequenced from one sample in a study of blood T cell repertoires in COVID-19 (dated by TCRdb to 2018 to 2020). Libraries were built with the immunoSEQ multiplex PCR assay. Sourced from immuneACCESS, this table was stored by TCRdb with only in-frame sequences that have V and J called. A share of the clones is absent; for the studies checked, an unresolved V gene accounts for under half, and the remainder has no known explanation. The sample contains some 330,000 clones, just over 85% of them found a single time. About 4% of the sample is held by the ten biggest clonotypes. Sequencing was performed on PBMCs or T cells enriched from blood (not recorded which). The source of these receptors is a man aged 30 to 45 who had recovered from COVID-19.

The chain employs TRBV19 and TRBJ2-5; the match to TRBD2 covers 10 bases. V shed 7 bases and J 4 bases; nucleotides not matched to a gene: 12. CDR1 LNHDA and CDR2 SQIVND come from the germline V gene (reference sequence). This CDR3 region has 16 residues. This CDR3 is CASKRSGLAGAETQYF. The DNA for the CDR3 is TGTGCCAGTAAGCGGAGTGGGCTAGCGGGGGCAGAGACCCAGTACTTC.

V usage is TRBV18 and J usage is TRBJ2-1, with 7 bases identical to TRBD1. The CDR3 has 14 amino acids. J lost 7 bases, V lost 1 base, and 4 bases had no gene match. Germline values: CDR1 KGHSH, CDR2 LQKENI. CDR3 sequence (DNA): TGTGCCAGCTCACCACTAAGGGGGCGAAATGAGCAGTTCTTC. It translates to CASSPLRGRNEQFF. The variable domain in full, completed from reference TRBV18 and TRBJ2-1, reads NAGVMQNPRHLVRRRGQEARLRCSPMKGHSHVYWYRQLPEEGLKFMVYLQKENIIDESGMPKERFSAEFPKEGPSILRIQQVVRGDSAAYFCASSPLRGRNEQFFGPGTRLTVL.

J is TRBJ2-3 and V is TRBV11-2, with TRBD2 matching over 11 bases. The CDR3 is 15 amino acids. Trimming removed 4 bases from V and 4 bases from J; junction bases left unmatched: 4. The germline V gene encodes CDR1 SGHAT and CDR2 FQNNGV. CDR3 loop: CASSSSGRFSDTQYF. The CDR3, as DNA: TGTGCCAGCAGCTCTAGCGGGAGGTTCTCAGATACGCAGTATTTT.

This sequence joins TRBV4-1 and TRBJ2-7; possibly TRBD2 for D (5 bases). There are 15 residues in the CDR3. CDR1 is MGHRA, CDR2 YSYEKL, per germline. Trimming removed 1 base at V and 8 bases at J, with 18 bases between. This CDR3 reads CASSQGQLEVVQQYF. The CDR3, as DNA: TGCGCCAGCAGCCAAGGTCAACTAGAGGTGGTACAGCAGTACTTC.

In its sample, this clone was seen a few times. The chain couples TRBV19 to TRBJ2-7; 9 positions match TRBD1. Germline CDR1 and CDR2: LNHDA and SQIVND (reference sequence). This CDR3 region has 15 residues. V lost 5 bases and J lost 0; bases outside the gene matches: 5. For the CDR3, the DNA is TGTGCCAGTAGTCGGACAGGGGTCGCCTCCTACGAGCAGTACTTC. It yields the protein CASSRTGVASYEQYF.

V is TRBV25-1 and J is TRBJ2-1; D possibly corresponds to TRBD1 (5 bases). The V gene's germline CDR1 is MGHDK and CDR2 SYGVNS. Trimming left V 2 bases short and J 7 bases short, with 9 bases between. This CDR3 is 13 amino acids long. CDR3 coding DNA: TGTGCCAGCAGTGAAGCAGGGAAGAATGAGCAGTTCTTC. Amino acid sequence: CASSEAGKNEQFF.

This chain links TRBV11-2 with TRBJ1-3; 8 nucleotides align to TRBD1. This CDR3 is built from 14 residues. Germline CDR1 is SGHAT and CDR2 is FQNNGV. The J segment lost 2 bases and the V segment lost 5 bases, leaving 2 bases of the junction unmatched. This CDR3 is CASSDRGAGNTIYF. The DNA of the CDR3 is TGTGCCAGCAGCGACAGGGGAGCTGGAAACACCATATATTTT.

The CDR3 DNA sequence: TGTGCCAGCAGCTTTGGTCCGGGCCATGCGGGCTACGAGCAGTACTTC. Translated, it gives CASSFGPGHAGYEQYF. This chain connects TRBV11-2 to TRBJ2-7; a possible D gene is TRBD2 (5 bases). V lost 3 bases, J lost 3 bases, and 18 bases lay in between. CDR3 size: 16 residues. Germline V gives CDR1 SGHAT, CDR2 FQNNGV.

This chain joins TRBV6-6 and TRBJ1-5; TRBD1 is a possible D gene (5 bases). V lost 6 bases and J lost 9, with 24 bases in between. Germline assignment: CDR1 MNHNY and CDR2 SVGAGI (reference sequence). This CDR3 spans 16 amino acids. As DNA, the CDR3 is TGTGCCAGCAGGGGGTCATATGACAGTCGCAGAGGGCCCCAGCATTTT. Amino acid sequence: CASRGSYDSRRGPQHF.

This chain uses TRBV11-2 with TRBJ1-2; the D gene is possibly TRBD1 (6 bases). Trimming pared 4 bases from V and 8 bases from J, leaving 23 bases between. The CDR3 is made up of 16 amino acids. Germline CDR1 and CDR2: SGHAT and FQNNGV. The CDR3 nucleotides read TGTGCCAGCAGCTCCATCTTGGGGACACAAAGAAAGGGCTACACCTTC. Protein sequence: CASSSILGTQRKGYTF. Together with reference TRBV11-2 and TRBJ1-2, the CDR3 gives the full variable domain: EAGVAQSPRYKIIEKRQSVAFWCNPISGHATLYWYQQILGQGPKLLIQFQNNGVVDDSQLPKDRFSAERLKGVDSTLKIQPAKLEDSAVYLCASSSILGTQRKGYTFGSGTRLTVV.

V usage is TRBV12-5 and J usage is TRBJ2-7; the D is unclear. Between the trimmed V and J ends, which lost 3 bases and 6 bases, there was a span of 9 bases. This CDR3 contains 12 residues. Germline CDR1 and CDR2: LGHNT and FRNRAP. The CDR3, as DNA: TGTGCTAGTGGTTTCCCCGGAGTCGAGCAGTACTTC. Protein: CASGFPGVEQYF.

The gene calls are TRBV11-3 and TRBJ2-7, with 14 bases matching TRBD2. Per germline, CDR1 SGHNT and CDR2 YENEEA. Trimming at V came to 4 bases and at J to 2 bases, leaving 4 bases not matched to a gene. This CDR3 region has 16 residues. The CDR3 loop is CASSSMTSGRAYEQYF. The CDR3 bases are TGTGCCAGCAGCTCGATGACTAGCGGGAGGGCCTACGAGCAGTACTTC.

V usage is TRBV28 and J usage is TRBJ1-2; 7 bases fit TRBD1. The CDR3 spans 13 residues. The V and J ends lost 7 bases and 5 bases, in that order; junction bases with no gene match: 7. Germline lookup yields CDR1 MDHEN and CDR2 SYDVKM. CDR3 sequence (DNA): TGTGCCAGCACTACCGGGACAGCTTATGGCTACACCTTC. Protein product: CASTTGTAYGYTF.

The V gene is TRBV7-6, the J gene TRBJ2-5; weak D call: TRBD1 (6 bases). From germline, CDR1 is SGHVS and CDR2 FNYEAQ. V was cut by 1 base and J by 4 bases, with 7 bases left in between. This CDR3 is built from 13 residues. CDR3 in amino acids: CASSLVQGETQYF. Here the CDR3 DNA reads TGTGCCAGCAGCTTAGTACAGGGAGAGACCCAGTACTTC.

This clone was seen just once. This chain connects TRBV10-3 to TRBJ2-7; tentatively, D is TRBD1 (6 bases). The CDR3 totals 11 residues. Germline-derived CDR1 and CDR2 are ENHRY and SYGVKD. Trimming took 11 bases from V and 3 from J, leaving 11 bases between them. CDR3 sequence (DNA): TGTGCCTCACAACAGGGCTACGAGCAGTACTTC. This sequence encodes CASQQGYEQYF.

The chain carries TRBV27 and TRBJ1-1; TRBD1 matches 11 bases. Trimming cost V 7 bases and J 11 bases; bases outside gene matches: 15. The CDR3 is 15 residues long. The germline gives CDR1 MNHEY, CDR2 SMNVEV (reference sequence). CDR3 DNA sequence: TGTGCCAGCACCCCTTACTCGGGACAGGGGGAGGTGGCTTTCTTT. Translated, it gives CASTPYSGQGEVAFF.

This chain links TRBV5-4 with TRBJ2-5; 8 nucleotides line up with TRBD1. Germline V gives CDR1 SGHNT, CDR2 YYREEE (reference sequence). The CDR3 is 15 residues long. V trimming: 0 bases; J trimming: 4 bases; junction bases outside the gene matches: 5. The DNA for the CDR3 is TGTGCCAGCAGCTTGGGGACAGGGTTAGGAGAGACCCAGTACTTC. This encodes CASSLGTGLGETQYF.

V usage is TRBV24-1 and J usage is TRBJ1-1, with 9 nucleotides matching TRBD1. With V trimmed by 7 bases and J by 1 base, 9 bases remained unmatched. CDR3 length: 16 amino acids. Germline assignment: CDR1 KGHDR and CDR2 SFDVKD. The CDR3 protein is CATRARGQGTNTEAFF. Written as DNA, the CDR3 is TGTGCCACCAGGGCAAGGGGACAGGGTACGAACACTGAAGCTTTCTTT.

This clone showed up just once. V and J are TRBV18 and TRBJ1-2, with D possibly TRBD1 on 5 matching bases. V was shortened by 1 base and J by 6 bases, with 9 bases between the two germline ends. The CDR3 length is 13 residues. Germline V gene lookup returns CDR1 KGHSH and CDR2 LQKENI. In DNA, the CDR3 is TGTGCCAGCTCACCACGGGGAGGGGATGGCTACACCTTC. This gives the protein CASSPRGGDGYTF.

The chain is built from TRBV19 and TRBJ2-7; a possible D gene is TRBD1 (5 bases). Germline V gives CDR1 LNHDA, CDR2 SQIVND (reference sequence). V was clipped by 0 bases and J by 1 base, with 13 bases between them. This CDR3 has 16 residues. The CDR3 region has the DNA TGTGCCAGTAGTATAGAACAGGCGTCACCGTCCTACGAGCAGTACTTC. It yields the protein CASSIEQASPSYEQYF.

The chain couples TRBV27 to TRBJ1-4; 7 nucleotides line up with TRBD1. Unmatched junction bases numbered 7, after V lost 4 bases and J lost 5 bases. Germline V gene data show CDR1 as MNHEY and CDR2 as SMNVEV (reference sequence). The CDR3 covers 15 residues. Written as DNA, the CDR3 is TGTGCCAGCAGTTCCTTAGAGGGGGCGAATGAAAAACTGTTTTTT. This codes for CASSSLEGANEKLFF.

The chain combines TRBV6-5 with TRBJ2-1; D possibly corresponds to TRBD1 (5 bases). The CDR3 length is 15 residues. Germline CDR1 is MNHEY and CDR2 is SVGAGI. The V end lost 5 bases, the J end lost 8 bases, and 19 bases lay between the germline ends. The CDR3 bases are TGTGCCAGCAGTAAGGCGACAGACTCAAAGGATGAGCAGTTCTTC. Translated, it gives CASSKATDSKDEQFF.

The chain is built from TRBV7-2 and TRBJ2-1, with D unresolved. The germline V gene has CDR1 SGHTA and CDR2 FQGNSA. The V end lost 3 bases, the J end lost 5 bases, and 5 bases lay between the germline ends. This CDR3 has 12 amino acids. CDR3 sequence (DNA): TGTGCCAGCAGCTTCAGGAACAATGAGCAGTTCTTC. This gives the protein CASSFRNNEQFF.

With respect to this clone: This sample also contains other DNA sequences that code for the same CDR3. The rearrangement links TRBV30 to TRBJ1-5; D might be TRBD1 (6 bases). V was cut by 0 bases and J by 7 bases, with 10 bases left in between. CDR1 and CDR2 from the germline V gene are GTSNPN and SVGIG (reference sequence). This CDR3 region has 13 residues. The CDR3 DNA sequence: TGTGCCTGGAGTGTACAGGGTGGCCAGCCCCAGCATTTT. Amino acids: CAWSVQGGQPQHF. Full variable domain (rest looked up from reference TRBV30 and TRBJ1-5): SQTIHQWPATLVQPVGSPLSLECTVEGTSNPNLYWYRQAAGRGLQLLFYSVGIGQISSEVPQNLSASRPQDRQFILSSKKLLLSDSGFYLCAWSVQGGQPQHFGDGTRLSIL.

The J gene is TRBJ2-2, the V gene TRBV5-6, with 8 bases identical to TRBD1. The germline CDR1 and CDR2 sequences are SGHDT and YYEEEE. This CDR3 contains 16 residues. Losses at the gene ends were 4 bases for V and 3 bases for J; bases not matched to a gene: 8. The CDR3 protein is CASSTTTGADTGELFF. CDR3 coding DNA: TGTGCCAGCAGCACAACGACAGGGGCGGACACCGGGGAGCTGTTTTTT. Based on the CDR3 plus reference TRBV5-6 and TRBJ2-2, the full variable domain is DAGVTQSPTHLIKTRGQQVTLRCSPKSGHDTVSWYQQALGQGPQFIFQYYEEEERQRGNFPDRFSGHQFPNYSSELNVNALLLGDSALYLCASSTTTGADTGELFFGEGSRLTVL.

This chain links TRBV7-9 with TRBJ2-2; D may be TRBD2 (7 bases). V lost 7 bases and J lost 4, with 22 bases in between. The CDR3 length is 17 residues. Germline V gene sequence: CDR1 SEHNR, CDR2 FQNEAQ (reference sequence). The DNA of the CDR3 is TGTGCCAGCACCCTCCGTGGGGCGGGGGCAGGCACCGGGGAGCTGTTTTTT. Amino acid sequence: CASTLRGAGAGTGELFF.

The V and J genes are TRBV7-9 and TRBJ1-1; TRBD1 is a possible D gene (5 bases). The V end was cut by 4 bases, the J end by 4 bases, with 10 bases between. Per germline, CDR1 SEHNR and CDR2 FQNEAQ (reference sequence). This CDR3 spans 13 amino acids. The CDR3 nucleotides are TGTGCCAGCAGCTGGGCAGGGATCACTGAAGCTTTCTTT. Translating gives CASSWAGITEAFF. Looking up the rest from reference TRBV7-9 and TRBJ1-1 gives the full variable domain: DTGVSQNPRHKITKRGQNVTFRCDPISEHNRLYWYRQTLGQGPEFLTYFQNEAQLEKSRLLSDRFSAERPKGSFSTLEIQRTEQGDSAMYLCASSWAGITEAFFGQGTRLTVV.

The chain couples TRBV2 to TRBJ1-6; TRBD1 matches at 9 bases. V trimming: 5 bases; J trimming: 10 bases; junction bases outside the gene matches: 9. There are 15 residues in the CDR3. Germline lookup yields CDR1 SNHLY and CDR2 FYNNEI. The CDR3 sequence is CASSQTGGSKSPLHF. CDR3 coding DNA: TGTGCCAGCAGTCAGACAGGGGGAAGTAAATCACCCCTCCACTTT.

This rearrangement joins TRBV7-8 to TRBJ2-6, with D possibly TRBD2 on 7 matching bases. CDR1 and CDR2 (germline): SGHVS, FQNEAQ. With 5 bases removed from V and 3 bases from J, the gap between germline ends came to 17 bases. The CDR3 length is 17 residues. The CDR3: CASSRLWGGDGANVLTF. The DNA for the CDR3 is TGTGCCAGCAGCCGACTGTGGGGGGGCGATGGGGCCAACGTCCTGACTTTC.

This chain joins TRBV6-4 and TRBJ2-6; 9 nucleotides agree with TRBD1. The CDR3 has 20 residues. Germline V CDR1 and CDR2: MRHNA, SNTAGT. V was clipped by 2 bases and J by 0 bases; unmatched bases: 11. This CDR3 reads CASSDVLGTGRFSGANVLTF. CDR3 in DNA: TGTGCCAGCAGTGACGTATTAGGGACAGGGCGTTTCTCTGGGGCCAACGTCCTGACTTTC.

The V gene is TRBV18, the J gene TRBJ1-2, with 7 bases aligning to TRBD1. J was trimmed by 7 bases and V by 4 bases; bases with no gene match: 6. CDR3 size: 13 residues. Germline V gene data show CDR1 as KGHSH and CDR2 as LQKENI. As DNA, the CDR3 is TGTGCCAGCTCACTCGGACAGGAGGCTGGCTACACCTTC. Amino acids: CASSLGQEAGYTF.

This chain joins TRBV6-5 and TRBJ1-4, with 8 bases lining up with TRBD1. The CDR3 consists of 14 residues. Per the germline V gene, CDR1 is MNHEY and CDR2 is SVGAGI. Unmatched junction bases numbered 4, after V lost 2 bases and J lost 8 bases. The CDR3 here is CASSYDRGKEKLFF. CDR3 nucleotide sequence: TGTGCCAGCAGTTACGACAGGGGAAAGGAAAAACTGTTTTTT.